Listed below are T cell receptor beta chains from one sample, sequenced in a study of Ad26.COV2.S vaccination and SARS-CoV-2 variants. The assay was immunoSEQ multiplex PCR, and TCRdb's table has in-frame clones only and misses some. The table shows about 180,000 clones, with around 88% occurring only once. The specimen was peripheral blood, collected after recovery from COVID-19. All receptors come from a human donor who had recovered from COVID-19. CDR3s include the opening cysteine and the closing phenylalanine or tryptophan. The order of the fields is clone size, D gene, J gene, V gene, CDR3 protein, CDR3 DNA. The D gene is left open where the match is weak. Expanded clones get a size class; other rows say once, few or many, or leave the size out.

few	-	TRBJ1-3	TRBV5-8	CASNPTNGNTIYF	TGTGCCAGCAACCCGACAAATGGAAACACCATATATTTT
-	-	TRBJ2-5	TRBV5-1	CASSGPLPGETQYF	TGCGCCAGCAGCGGACCCCTCCCTGGGGAGACCCAGTACTTC
-	-	TRBJ2-5	TRBV5-1	CASSSGQGRETQYF	TGCGCCAGCAGCTCGGGCCAGGGGAGAGAGACCCAGTACTTC
-	-	TRBJ1-2	TRBV5-6	CASSLGGYYGYTF	TGTGCCAGCAGCTTAGGGGGGTACTATGGCTACACCTTC
-	-	TRBJ2-7	TRBV28	CASSPVFDSYEQYF	TGTGCCAGCAGTCCCGTCTTTGACTCCTACGAGCAGTACTTC
-	TRBD1	TRBJ1-1	TRBV18	CASSPGTDNTEAFF	TGTGCCAGCTCACCAGGGACAGACAACACTGAAGCTTTCTTT
-	-	TRBJ1-2	TRBV7-2	CASSTTWGEGGYTF	TGTGCCAGCAGCACTACGTGGGGGGAAGGAGGCTACACCTTC
few	-	TRBJ1-2	TRBV7-8	CASSSYRGRVYGYTF	TGTGCCAGCAGCTCCTACCGAGGCAGGGTGTATGGCTACACCTTC
-	-	TRBJ2-5	TRBV5-1	CASSSRGYQETQYF	TGCGCCAGCAGCAGCCGCGGGTACCAAGAGACCCAGTACTTC
-	TRBD2	TRBJ2-2	TRBV3-1/TRBV3-2	CASSPGLGRELFF	TGTGCCAGCAGCCCGGGACTAGGCAGGGAGCTGTTTTTT
-	TRBD1	TRBJ2-5	TRBV6-1	CASSEASGGWETQYF	TGTGCCAGCAGTGAAGCCTCAGGGGGCTGGGAGACCCAGTACTTC
-	-	TRBJ2-2	TRBV7-3	CASSRAGSTGELFF	TGTGCCAGCAGCCGCGCGGGATCCACCGGGGAGCTGTTTTTT
few	TRBD1	TRBJ1-2	TRBV6-5	CASISPRQGKRGYTF	TGTGCCAGCATCTCCCCCCGACAGGGGAAGCGCGGCTACACCTTC
-	-	TRBJ2-5	TRBV9	CASSVSGVRETQYF	TGTGCCAGCAGCGTCTCGGGGGTGAGAGAGACCCAGTACTTC
-	-	TRBJ2-7	TRBV11-1	CASSLIGHEQYF	TGTGCCAGCAGCTTGATAGGCCACGAGCAGTACTTC
-	-	TRBJ1-6	TRBV5-4	CASSFQGSYNSPLHF	TGTGCCAGCAGCTTTCAGGGCTCCTATAATTCACCCCTCCACTTT